This T cell receptor beta chain was captured by sequencing in a study of T cell repertoires in cytomegalovirus infection. About the research overall: Well-studied HLA-B-restricted epitopes and recently identified HLA-C-restricted epitopes of CMV were both used in the study.

Study findings and constraints: HLA-C-restricted, CMV-specific TCR beta clonotypes were dominant ex vivo.

TCRdb processed the reads anew with MiXCR; each CDR3 protein has one entry. The sample lists tens of thousands of distinct CDR3 sequences, about a fifth occurring once. Points on this clonotype: Its antigen is as yet unknown.

The CDR3 is made up of 17 amino acids. V lost 5 bases to trimming and J lost 4 bases; unmatched junction nucleotides: 10. Germline V gene sequence: CDR1 MNHEY, CDR2 SMNVEV (reference sequence). The receptor's source is a human donor in good health (CMV status not recorded). Some clones in this sample may be carry-over from other donors' samples. Material: CD8+ T cells from cultured PBMCs, obtained from culture after CMV antigen stimulation. The chain employs TRBV27 and TRBJ1-6; 8 nucleotides match TRBD1. The CDR3 region is CASSSLSTGGYNSPLHF. The DNA of the CDR3 is TGTGCCAGCAGTAGCCTTTCCACAGGGGGATATAATTCACCCCTCCACTTT.